This TCR beta chain was recorded in a study of CD8+CD57+ T cells in acquired aplastic anemia. The CDR3 is 14 amino acids. Germline lookup yields CDR1 SGHTA and CDR2 FQGNSA. Trimming took 5 bases from V and 0 from J, leaving 11 bases between them. Genomic DNA was employed as the template in profiling TCR beta VDJ and CDR3. MiXCR, run by TCRdb on the reads, gives a single entry per CDR3 protein. The sample lists about 240,000 distinct CDR3 sequences; around half were seen once. By flow cytometry, patients selected for sequencing had shown an expansion of CD8+CD57+ cells. This clonotype showed up many times.

This TCR was recovered from a human donor with aplastic anemia. The chain couples TRBV7-2 to TRBJ2-7; D ambiguous. The sequenced sample consisted of sorted CD4+, CD8+, or CD8+CD57+ T cells (not recorded which) from PBMCs. The CDR3 DNA sequence: TGTGCCAGCAGCCAAGGGCCCAACTCCTACGAGCAGTACTTC. This sequence encodes CASSQGPNSYEQYF.